One sample yielded the 20 T cell receptor beta chains listed below, sequenced in a study of regulatory T cells in long-lasting Graves disease. The time point here: newly diagnosed GD, antithyroid drugs for less than 3 months. Making the TCR library involved RNA that had been extracted from PBMCs. CDR3-region Arm-PCR and iRepertoire HTBI primers produced the TCR beta libraries. MiXCR, run by TCRdb on the multiplex PCR reads, gives a single entry per CDR3 protein. Of about 450,000 distinct CDR3 sequences listed, about 16% are singletons. This same sample was also taken into another study, of T cells in Graves' hyperthyroidism and ophthalmopathy.

Here the sequenced sample was peripheral blood mononuclear cells (PBMCs), taken at new diagnosis, from a patient treated with antithyroid drugs. Receptors were obtained from a woman aged 30 to 39 with Graves disease.

This clonotype was observed at least ten times. The J gene is TRBJ2-3, the V gene TRBV12-3 or TRBV12-4; 8 bases are a match to TRBD1. Unmatched junction bases numbered 6, after V lost 1 base and J lost 3 bases. CDR3 length equals 16 residues. The chain's CDR3 is CASSLDLDRGTDTQYF. CDR3 sequence (DNA): TGTGCCAGCAGTTTAGACTTAGACAGGGGAACAGATACGCAGTATTTT.

Ten or more counts support this clonotype. The chain joins TRBV7-2 to TRBJ2-1; TRBD2 matches 13 bases. Germline CDR1 and CDR2: SGHTA and FQGNSA. J gave up 8 bases and V 0 bases, and 10 bases lay outside the gene matches. The CDR3 sequence is 18 residues long. The CDR3 reads CASSLAGLAGAASYEQFF. Here the CDR3 DNA reads TGTGCCAGCAGCTTAGCCGGACTAGCGGGAGCCGCCAGCTATGAGCAGTTCTTC.

This clonotype showed up many times. This sequence joins TRBV3-1 and TRBJ2-7; no clear D gene. Trimming stripped 1 base from V and 2 bases from J, with 9 bases between. The length of the CDR3 is 14 residues. Germline V gene sequence: CDR1 LGHDT, CDR2 YNNKEL (reference sequence). The CDR3 sequence: CASSQGSRPYEQYF. CDR3 nucleotide sequence: TGTGCCAGCAGCCAAGGGTCCAGACCCTACGAGCAGTACTTC.

This clonotype was recorded many times. CDR3: CAWSGGRVSGVSTEAFF. CDR3 nucleotide sequence: TGTGCCTGGAGTGGGGGCCGCGTCTCAGGAGTGAGCACTGAAGCTTTCTTT. The genes are TRBV30 and TRBJ1-1, with D maybe TRBD1 (5 bases). The CDR3 consists of 17 residues. V was trimmed by 1 base and J by 4 bases, leaving 22 bases between them. Germline CDR1 is GTSNPN and CDR2 is SVGIG (reference sequence).

This clonotype was detected ten times or more. The chain has TRBV2 and TRBJ2-1; 9 bases align to TRBD2. Germline V gene sequence: CDR1 SNHLY, CDR2 FYNNEI. The length of the CDR3 is 15 residues. The V segment lost 3 bases and the J segment 9 bases; nucleotides outside the gene matches: 9. The CDR3 DNA reads TGTGCCAGCAGTGAGTTTTCGGGACTAGCCATTGAGCAGTTCTTC. This gives the protein CASSEFSGLAIEQFF. Full variable domain (remainder filled in from reference TRBV2 and TRBJ2-1): EPEVTQTPSHQVTQMGQEVILRCVPISNHLYFYWYRQILGQKVEFLVSFYNNEISEKSEIFDDQFSVERPDGSNFTLKIRSTKLEDSAMYFCASSEFSGLAIEQFFGPGTRLTVL.

Of note for this clonotype: A read error may be the cause here, since a much bigger clone is one base away. This sequence joins TRBV7-9 and TRBJ2-3, with 9 bases aligning to TRBD1. V lost 0 bases to trimming and J lost 4 bases; unmatched junction nucleotides: 5. This CDR3 contains 16 residues. CDR1 and CDR2 from the germline V gene are SEHNR and FQNEAQ (reference sequence). The CDR3 DNA sequence: TGTGCCAGCAGCTTAGCGGACAGGGGATTCGCAGATACGCAGTATTTT. Protein: CASSLADRGFADTQYF.

This clonotype was recorded at least ten times. The chain combines TRBV12-3 or TRBV12-4 with TRBJ1-5, with a weak D call TRBD1 (5 bases). This CDR3 is built from 15 residues. The V and J ends lost 2 bases and 6 bases respectively, with 14 bases between them. The CDR3 is CASSLSVAGTQPQHF. Written as DNA, the CDR3 is TGTGCCAGCAGTTTAAGCGTGGCGGGGACTCAGCCCCAGCATTTT.

This clonotype occurred many times. V gene TRBV7-2 combines with J gene TRBJ2-2, with a tentative D call TRBD2 (5 bases). Trimming removed 3 bases from V and 0 bases from J, with 17 bases in between. Germline CDR1 is SGHTA and CDR2 is FQGNSA. This CDR3 has 18 amino acids. This CDR3 reads CASSLAPQGLANTGELFF. As DNA, the CDR3 is TGTGCCAGCAGCTTGGCCCCGCAAGGACTGGCGAACACCGGGGAGCTGTTTTTT.

This clonotype showed up many times. J is TRBJ2-7 and V is TRBV27; 8 bases align to TRBD1. This CDR3 comprises 14 residues. V lost 4 bases and J lost 6; bases outside the gene matches: 8. In germline, CDR1 is MNHEY, CDR2 SMNVEV (reference sequence). The CDR3 bases are TGTGCCAGCAGTTCACAGGGGGTAAGGTTCGAGCAGTACTTC. Translated, it gives CASSSQGVRFEQYF.

As concerns this clonotype: Possible read error: a much larger clone is one base away. V and J are TRBV6-8 and TRBJ2-5; 11 nucleotides match TRBD2. V was clipped by 5 bases and J by 11 bases; unmatched bases: 10. The CDR3 covers 14 residues. CDR1 is MNHGY, CDR2 SAAAGT, per germline. The CDR3 DNA reads TGTGCCAGCAGTGTGGCTAGCGGGAGGAATGAGCAGTACTTC. Translating it yields CASSVASGRNEQYF.

This clonotype was counted ten times or more. The V call is TRBV9, the J call TRBJ1-1; D is undetermined. Germline V lookup: CDR1 SGDLS, CDR2 YYNGEE. CDR3 length equals 14 residues. V gave up 5 bases and J gave up 0 bases, with 11 bases separating them. In DNA, the CDR3 is TGTGCCAGCAGGGGAGGTAATATGAACACTGAAGCTTTCTTT. Translation: CASRGGNMNTEAFF.

This clonotype appeared many times. The chain recombines TRBV7-9 with TRBJ1-1; no firm D call. The germline V gene encodes CDR1 SEHNR and CDR2 FQNEAQ (reference sequence). V was trimmed by 1 base and J by 2 bases, leaving 11 bases between them. This CDR3 has 15 amino acids. The CDR3, as DNA: TGTGCCAGCAGCTTAGGGGCGGGTATAAACACTGAAGCTTTCTTT. Residues: CASSLGAGINTEAFF.

This clonotype was picked up a small number of times. V usage is TRBV19 and J usage is TRBJ2-5, with TRBD2 matching 8 bases. The CDR3 is 12 residues long. The germline gives CDR1 LNHDA, CDR2 SQIVND (reference sequence). V trimming: 11 bases; J trimming: 5 bases; junction bases outside the gene matches: 7. This chain's CDR3 is CASAGDRETQYF. The DNA of the CDR3 is TGTGCCTCAGCGGGAGATAGGGAGACCCAGTACTTC.

Notes on this clonotype: This may stem from a read error, because a much larger clone lies one nucleotide away. The chain employs TRBV20-1 and TRBJ2-1, with TRBD1 identical over 7 bases. Losses at the gene ends were 0 bases for V and 10 bases for J; bases not matched to a gene: 21. This CDR3 region has 18 residues. CDR1 and CDR2 (germline): DFQATT, SNEGSKA (reference sequence). CDR3: CSARDLLSTGRARDEQFF. Here the CDR3 DNA reads TGCAGTGCTAGAGACCTCCTCTCGACAGGGCGCGCAAGGGACGAGCAGTTCTTC.

This rearrangement joins TRBV6-2 or TRBV6-3 to TRBJ2-3; D is uncertain. This CDR3 spans 15 amino acids. Germline CDR1 and CDR2: MNHEY and SVGEGT. With 3 bases removed from V and 2 bases from J, the gap between germline ends came to 12 bases. The CDR3 DNA sequence: TGTGCCAGCAGTTATATGGGCAGCTACACAGATACGCAGTATTTT. It codes for CASSYMGSYTDTQYF.

The genes are TRBV18 and TRBJ2-6; no reliable D call. The CDR3 loop spans 17 amino acids. Per germline, CDR1 KGHSH and CDR2 LQKENI. Trimming left V 4 bases short and J 0 bases short, with 13 bases between. The CDR3 DNA sequence: TGTGCCAGCTCACTGTCGGCGATTGTCTCTGGGGCCAACGTCCTGACTTTC. Amino acid sequence: CASSLSAIVSGANVLTF.

A note on this clonotype: This may arise from a read error, as a much more abundant clone is one base away. The rearrangement joins TRBV18 to TRBJ2-1; TRBD2 might be the D (5 bases). The CDR3 has 13 amino acids. From germline, CDR1 is KGHSH and CDR2 LQKENI. CDR3 sequence reads: CAGSPFERDEQFF. CDR3 in DNA: TGTGCCGGCTCACCGTTCGAGAGGGATGAGCAGTTCTTC. The variable domain in full, with the rest retrieved from reference TRBV18 and TRBJ2-1, is NAGVMQNPRHLVRRRGQEARLRCSPMKGHSHVYWYRQLPEEGLKFMVYLQKENIIDESGMPKERFSAEFPKEGPSILRIQQVVRGDSAAYFCAGSPFERDEQFFGPGTRLTVL.

Ten or more counts support this clonotype. This chain connects TRBV12-3 or TRBV12-4 to TRBJ2-1; D is perhaps TRBD2 (5 bases). With 5 bases removed from V and 3 bases from J, the gap between germline ends came to 14 bases. CDR3 length equals 15 residues. For the CDR3, the DNA is TGTGCCAGCAGTCCTGCCTCGGGGAACTACAATGAGCAGTTCTTC. It codes for CASSPASGNYNEQFF.

This clonotype was seen many times. This chain uses TRBV28 with TRBJ2-7; D is uncertain. The germline V and J ends were trimmed by 3 bases and 0 bases, with 12 bases remaining between them. Germline loops: CDR1 MDHEN, CDR2 SYDVKM. This CDR3 contains 15 residues. In DNA, the CDR3 is TGTGCCAGCAGTTTGAAGGGATTTAGCTCCTACGAGCAGTACTTC. Its translation is CASSLKGFSSYEQYF. Full variable domain (missing parts from reference TRBV28 and TRBJ2-7): DVKVTQSSRYLVKRTGEKVFLECVQDMDHENMFWYRQDPGLGLRLIYFSYDVKMKEKGDIPEGYSVSREKKERFSLILESASTNQTSMYLCASSLKGFSSYEQYFGPGTRLTVT.

The chain has TRBV7-9 and TRBJ1-2; D is unresolved. The CDR3 has 16 residues. V was trimmed by 1 base and J by 3 bases, leaving 15 bases between them. The V gene's germline CDR1 is SEHNR and CDR2 FQNEAQ (reference sequence). CDR3 DNA sequence: TGTGCCAGCAGCTTAGAGGGTGCGATTAGCTACTATGGCTACACCTTC. Translating it yields CASSLEGAISYYGYTF.